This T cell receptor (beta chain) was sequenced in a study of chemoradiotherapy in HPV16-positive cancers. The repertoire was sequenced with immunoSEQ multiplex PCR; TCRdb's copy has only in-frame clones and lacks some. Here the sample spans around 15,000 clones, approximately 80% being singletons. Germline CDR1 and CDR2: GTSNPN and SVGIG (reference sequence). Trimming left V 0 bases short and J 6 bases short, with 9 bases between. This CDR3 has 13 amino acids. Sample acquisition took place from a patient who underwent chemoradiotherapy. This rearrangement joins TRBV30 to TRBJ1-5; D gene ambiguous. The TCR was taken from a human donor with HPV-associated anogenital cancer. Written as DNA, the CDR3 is TGTGCCTGGAGTGTACGGGAAGCTCAGCCCCAGCATTTT. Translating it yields CAWSVREAQPQHF.